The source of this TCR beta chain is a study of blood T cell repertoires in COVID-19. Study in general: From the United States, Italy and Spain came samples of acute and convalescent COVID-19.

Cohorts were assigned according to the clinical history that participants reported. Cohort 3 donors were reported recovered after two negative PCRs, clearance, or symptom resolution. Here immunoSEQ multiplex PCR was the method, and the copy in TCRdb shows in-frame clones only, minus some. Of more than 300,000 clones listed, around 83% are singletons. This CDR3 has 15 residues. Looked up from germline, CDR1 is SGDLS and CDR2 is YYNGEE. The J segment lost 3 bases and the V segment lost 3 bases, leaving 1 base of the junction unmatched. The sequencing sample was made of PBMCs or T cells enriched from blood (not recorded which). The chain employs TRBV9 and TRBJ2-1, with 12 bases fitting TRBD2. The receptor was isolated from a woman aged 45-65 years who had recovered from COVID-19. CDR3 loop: CASSGTSGVYNEQFF. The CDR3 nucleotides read TGTGCCAGCAGCGGGACTAGCGGGGTCTACAATGAGCAGTTCTTC.